The present entry profiles one TCR beta chain with its context. What it binds is unknown. The sample belongs to a study of OX40 agonist ivuxolimab in advanced cancers. About the study: A diagnosis of hepatocellular carcinoma, melanoma, renal cell or head and neck cancer was present in dose-escalation patients. Of the participants, approximately 44% had some prior anti-PD-1, anti-PD-L1 or anti-CTLA-4 therapy, which was allowed.

This CDR3 is built from 17 residues. Trimming cost V 4 bases and J 6 bases; bases outside gene matches: 10. Germline assignment: CDR1 MGHDK and CDR2 SYGVNS. Study results and limitations: At doses 0.1 to 3.0 mg/kg, CD4+ and CD8+ clones expanded. Mean expanded clone counts were higher in CD8+ than CD4+ T cells.

The data were produced by immunoSEQ multiplex PCR, yet TCRdb's version contains in-frame clones alone and is incomplete. The profile shows approximately 60,000 clones, around 83% of them singletons. The chain carries TRBV25-1 and TRBJ2-3, with TRBD2 identical over 13 bases. The TCR originated in an adult with an advanced solid tumor such as melanoma, head and neck, liver or kidney cancer. Sequencing used CD4+ or CD8+ T cells sorted from blood, obtained in a trial of the OX40 agonist ivuxolimab. CDR3 nucleotide sequence: TGTGCCAGCAGTGCCGTTAGACTAGCGGGAGGAAGGGATACGCAGTATTTT. As protein: CASSAVRLAGGRDTQYF.